This is a list of T cell receptor beta chains from one sample in a study of shared clonotypes between healthy human individuals. Sequencing used immunoSEQ multiplex PCR; TCRdb keeps in-frame clones, though not all of them. The sample consists of over a million clones, approximately 98.5% of them appearing once. Sequenced: naive CD4+ T cells sorted from blood. Receptors were obtained from a man aged 25-40 years in good health. Each CDR3 is given with its conserved first and last residue. A D gene is named only where the DNA matches it firmly. Clone size is given for some rows only: seen once, a few or many times, or a class if the clone is expanded.

clone size	V gene	J gene	D gene	CDR3 protein	CDR3 DNA
once	TRBV10-1	TRBJ2-1	NA	CASSRGRDFGPGQFF	TGCGCCAGCAGCAGGGGCCGGGACTTCGGGCCCGGGCAGTTCTTC
NA	TRBV20-1	TRBJ2-7	NA	CSWSGSDEQYF	TGCAGTTGGTCAGGGAGCGACGAGCAGTACTTC
NA	TRBV28	TRBJ2-4	TRBD1	CASSLGGQALNIQYF	TGTGCCAGCAGTTTGGGTGGACAGGCCTTAAACATTCAGTACTTC
NA	TRBV27	TRBJ1-5	NA	CASIVSQHF	TGTGCCAGCATCGTCTCCCAGCATTTT
NA	TRBV18	TRBJ2-7	NA	CASSPSLAGSDGQYF	TGTGCCAGCTCCCCATCTCTCGCGGGATCGGACGGGCAGTACTTC
NA	TRBV2	TRBJ2-2	NA	CASSDHGELFF	TGTGCCAGCAGTGATCACGGGGAGCTGTTTTTT
once	TRBV10-2	TRBJ2-7	TRBD2	CASSEGFSGSGYEQYF	TGCGCCAGCAGCGAGGGTTTTAGCGGGAGTGGCTACGAGCAGTACTTC
NA	TRBV2	TRBJ2-1	NA	CASSSYNEQFF	TGTGCCAGCAGCTCCTACAATGAGCAGTTCTTC
once	TRBV5-1	TRBJ2-3	NA	CASSHGTDTQYF	TGCGCCAGCAGTCACGGCACAGATACGCAGTATTTT
NA	TRBV10-1	TRBJ2-1	NA	CASSEGTPSAYNEQFF	TGCGCCAGCAGTGAAGGGACCCCGTCCGCCTACAATGAGCAGTTCTTC
NA	TRBV18	TRBJ2-1	NA	CASSPDPANYNEQFF	TGTGCCAGCTCACCTGACCCGGCGAACTACAATGAGCAGTTCTTC
NA	TRBV6-5	TRBJ2-5	NA	CASSPPGRRQETQYF	TGTGCCAGCAGTCCACCGGGACGGCGCCAAGAGACCCAGTACTTC
NA	TRBV5-1	TRBJ2-2	TRBD2	CASRWIPGLDRTGELFF	TGCGCCAGCAGGTGGATCCCGGGACTAGATCGCACCGGGGAGCTGTTTTTT
NA	TRBV19	TRBJ1-5	NA	CASSIFVSNQPQHF	TGTGCCAGTAGTATTTTCGTTAGCAATCAGCCCCAGCATTTT
NA	TRBV5-4	TRBJ2-1	NA	CASSLSPTSTDEQFF	TGTGCCAGCAGCTTATCCCCGACTAGTACCGATGAGCAGTTCTTC
NA	TRBV5-5	TRBJ2-2	TRBD1	CASSLTGKGGNTGELFF	TGTGCCAGCAGCCTGACAGGGAAAGGGGGAAACACCGGGGAGCTGTTTTTT
NA	TRBV6-1	TRBJ1-1	NA	CASSEALLVQAFF	TGTGCCAGCAGTGAAGCGTTATTGGTTCAAGCTTTCTTT
NA	TRBV5-4	TRBJ1-4	NA	CASSRSGGLGEKLFF	TGTGCCAGCAGCCGGTCTGGTGGGCTGGGTGAAAAACTGTTTTTT
NA	TRBV11-2	TRBJ2-5	NA	CASSPGVGETQYF	TGTGCCAGCAGTCCAGGGGTGGGCGAGACCCAGTACTTC
NA	TRBV5-1	TRBJ1-4	NA	CASSLDGRVEEKLFF	TGCGCCAGCAGCTTGGATGGTCGAGTTGAGGAAAAACTGTTTTTT
NA	TRBV6-1	TRBJ2-3	TRBD2	CASSAGAGGKTDTQYF	TGTGCCAGCAGTGCTGGAGCGGGAGGGAAAACAGATACGCAGTATTTT
NA	TRBV19	TRBJ1-1	NA	CASSRGRSTEAFF	TGTGCCAGTAGTAGGGGGAGAAGCACTGAAGCTTTCTTT
NA	TRBV27	TRBJ1-4	NA	CASRPTGGYEKLFF	TGTGCCAGCAGACCCACCGGCGGTTATGAAAAACTGTTTTTT
NA	TRBV25-1	TRBJ1-2	NA	CASSLGDGHYGYTF	TGTGCCAGCAGCCTCGGGGACGGTCACTATGGCTACACCTTC
once	TRBV5-1	TRBJ2-3	NA	CASSPIVGGTDTQYF	TGCGCCAGCAGCCCCATAGTTGGGGGGACAGATACGCAGTATTTT
NA	TRBV19	TRBJ1-2	TRBD1	CASGQGARGYTF	TGTGCCAGTGGACAGGGGGCGCGGGGCTACACCTTC
NA	TRBV29-1	TRBJ2-7	NA	CSVVGRPPGGQYF	TGCAGCGTTGTTGGGAGGCCGCCTGGTGGGCAGTACTTC
NA	TRBV25-1	TRBJ1-2	TRBD1	CASSEVPGGAGYTF	TGTGCCAGCAGTGAAGTACCAGGGGGCGCGGGCTACACCTTC
NA	TRBV6-5	TRBJ1-1	NA	CASRLNRDTEAFF	TGTGCCAGCAGATTAAACAGGGACACTGAAGCTTTCTTT
NA	TRBV28	TRBJ2-7	NA	CASSSNRGSYEQYF	TGTGCCAGCAGCTCTAACCGGGGATCCTACGAGCAGTACTTC
NA	TRBV7-2	TRBJ2-5	NA	CASSLRRTETQYF	TGTGCCAGCAGTCTTCGGAGGACGGAGACCCAGTACTTC
once	TRBV5-8	TRBJ1-5	NA	CASSLERRAAQHF	TGTGCCAGCAGCTTGGAGAGGAGGGCGGCCCAGCATTTT
NA	TRBV5-1	TRBJ2-4	NA	CASTPGTAGHIQYF	TGCGCCAGCACTCCGGGGACTGCGGGACACATTCAGTACTTC
NA	TRBV7-9	TRBJ2-5	NA	CASSFTGPWYF	TGTGCCAGCAGCTTTACCGGCCCTTGGTACTTC
NA	TRBV5-1	TRBJ2-5	NA	CASSLANSNSKETQYF	TGCGCCAGCAGCTTGGCTAACAGTAATAGTAAAGAGACCCAGTACTTC